This TCR beta chain derives from a study of cytomegalovirus exposure and HLA in healthy donors. The study, taken as a whole, reports: Reports described diagnosis of cytomegalovirus status by the classifier as highly specific and sensitive. Presence/absence comparisons presumed near-even sequencing depth among donors. Solely CMV serostatus was available to characterize immune exposure.

This clone was detected a few times. Its specificity is not known. The PCR contained 60 Vbeta and 13 Jbeta primers. Here immunoSEQ multiplex PCR was the method, and the copy in TCRdb shows in-frame clones only, minus some. The sample shows about 120,000 clones, 80% to 85% of them seen only once. J lost 4 bases, V lost 0 bases, and 2 bases had no gene match. CDR3 length: 15 amino acids. CDR1 and CDR2 from the germline V gene are SGHTA and FQGNSA. This receptor was obtained from a woman aged 25 to 45 in good health and CMV-seronegative. V gene TRBV7-2 combines with J gene TRBJ2-2; 7 nucleotides agree with TRBD2. Sequenced sample: PBMCs. The chain's CDR3 is CASSLAGGSTGELFF. CDR3 DNA sequence: TGTGCCAGCAGCTTAGCGGGAGGGTCCACCGGGGAGCTGTTTTTT.